The 19 T cell receptor beta chains given below trace back to one sample, sequenced in a study of blood T cell repertoires in COVID-19. Clones were read by immunoSEQ multiplex PCR, and TCRdb kept only the in-frame ones, dropping some. The table includes 120,000 to 150,000 clones, roughly nine tenths detected once. The sequenced sample consisted of peripheral blood. The receptor set was obtained from a human donor in a cohort sampled during active COVID-19.

This clone appeared once. The rearrangement joins TRBV5-4 to TRBJ1-3; tentative D call: TRBD1 (6 bases). The germline V gene has CDR1 SGHNT and CDR2 YYREEE (reference sequence). V dropped 0 bases and J dropped 0 bases, with 13 bases sitting between them. This CDR3 is 17 amino acids long. CDR3 sequence (DNA): TGTGCCAGCAGCTTGGGGGGAACACAGGGCTCTGGAAACACCATATATTTT. It is translated as CASSLGGTQGSGNTIYF.

V gene TRBV6-5 combines with J gene TRBJ1-5; D may be TRBD1 (6 bases). Germline V gene lookup returns CDR1 MNHEY and CDR2 SVGAGI. The germline V and J ends were trimmed by 4 bases and 6 bases, with 10 bases remaining between them. The CDR3 has 13 amino acids. CDR3 nucleotides: TGTGCCAGCAGTTTAAACAGGGCTCAGCCCCAGCATTTT. It translates to CASSLNRAQPQHF.

The chain has TRBV16 and TRBJ1-6; D might be TRBD1 (5 bases). Looked up from germline, CDR1 is KGHSY and CDR2 is FQNENV. The germline V and J ends were trimmed by 8 bases and 10 bases, with 18 bases remaining between them. The CDR3 covers 14 residues. The DNA for the CDR3 is TGTGCCAGCCTCATAGGGGCCTTAGGGTCACCCCTCCACTTT. Its translation is CASLIGALGSPLHF.

The V call is TRBV9, the J call TRBJ1-6; no reliable D call. Trimming stripped 0 bases from V and 12 bases from J, with 22 bases between. Per germline, CDR1 SGDLS and CDR2 YYNGEE. CDR3 size: 17 residues. The CDR3 DNA is TGTGCCAGCAGCGTAGAGGCCGACCTAGTACCCGAAGGACCCCTCCACTTT. Its protein product is CASSVEADLVPEGPLHF.

Of note for this clone: The same CDR3 is also encoded by other DNA sequences in this sample. The rearrangement joins TRBV10-3 to TRBJ1-1; D might be TRBD1 (6 bases). CDR3 length equals 14 residues. The V end was cut by 0 bases, the J end by 1 base, with 6 bases between. Germline CDR1 and CDR2: ENHRY and SYGVKD. CDR3 sequence reads: CAISESGGNTEAFF. CDR3 in DNA: TGTGCCATCAGTGAGTCAGGGGGGAACACTGAAGCTTTCTTT.

Here the CDR3 DNA reads TGTGCCAGTAGTATGACAGGGGGAATAGATACGCAGTATTTT. Translated: CASSMTGGIDTQYF. This chain connects TRBV19 to TRBJ2-3, with 9 nucleotides matching TRBD1. CDR3 length equals 14 residues. Germline CDR1 and CDR2: LNHDA and SQIVND (reference sequence). V gave up 3 bases and J gave up 5 bases; unmatched junction bases: 3.

V and J are TRBV14 and TRBJ2-7; 7 bases fit TRBD1. Germline assignment: CDR1 SGHDN and CDR2 FVKESK. Trimming removed 1 base from V and 0 bases from J; junction bases left unmatched: 3. The CDR3 is 15 amino acids. CDR3 bases: TGTGCCAGCAGCCAAGCCAGACAGGGCTCCTACGAGCAGTACTTC. Translated, it gives CASSQARQGSYEQYF.

This chain uses TRBV5-1 with TRBJ1-3, with D uncertain. V lost 0 bases and J lost 2, with 12 bases in between. From germline, CDR1 is SGHRS and CDR2 YFSETQ. This CDR3 contains 16 residues. CDR3 coding DNA: TGCGCCAGCAGCTTGGACGGATCGGGGACTGGAAACACCATATATTTT. Protein: CASSLDGSGTGNTIYF.

The chain combines TRBV13 with TRBJ2-2; TRBD1 matches at 7 bases. CDR1 is PRHDT and CDR2 is FYEKMQ in the germline V gene (reference sequence). J was trimmed by 1 base and V by 5 bases; bases with no gene match: 7. This CDR3 spans 16 amino acids. The CDR3 region is CASSDRDTQNTGELFF. The CDR3 DNA sequence: TGTGCCAGCAGCGACAGGGACACCCAGAACACCGGGGAGCTGTTTTTT.

This clone was detected once. The J gene is TRBJ2-1, the V gene TRBV7-8; 10 bases fit TRBD2. CDR1 and CDR2 (germline): SGHVS, FQNEAQ. The CDR3 has 14 amino acids. Trimming took 5 bases from V and 15 from J; bases not matched to a gene: 13. The CDR3 here is CASSTSGGATLPFF. For the CDR3, the DNA is TGTGCCAGCAGCACAAGCGGGGGGGCAACTCTTCCGTTCTTC.

The chain uses TRBV19 and TRBJ2-6, with TRBD2 as a possible D gene (5 bases). Trimming pared 8 bases from V and 4 bases from J, leaving 9 bases between. The CDR3 is 13 amino acids. Germline CDR1 reads LNHDA; CDR2 reads SQIVND (reference sequence). The CDR3 reads CASSGSGANVLTF. The CDR3 region has the DNA TGTGCCAGTTCGGGGTCAGGGGCCAACGTCCTGACTTTC.

This chain uses TRBV19 with TRBJ1-4; D is ambiguous. Per the germline V gene, CDR1 is LNHDA and CDR2 is SQIVND (reference sequence). The V end was cut by 3 bases, the J end by 4 bases, with 9 bases between. CDR3 length: 14 residues. In nucleotides, the CDR3 is TGTGCCAGTAGTATCCTCAGTAATAATGAAAAACTGTTTTTT. Translating gives CASSILSNNEKLFF. Supplemented by reference TRBV19 and TRBJ1-4, the full variable domain reads DGGITQSPKYLFRKEGQNVTLSCEQNLNHDAMYWYRQDPGQGLRLIYYSQIVNDFQKGDIAEGYSVSREKKESFPLTVTSAQKNPTAFYLCASSILSNNEKLFFGSGTQLSVL.

The V gene is TRBV5-1, the J gene TRBJ1-3, with 7 bases fitting TRBD1. Per the germline V gene, CDR1 is SGHRS and CDR2 is YFSETQ. The CDR3 covers 17 residues. The V gene end was trimmed by 5 bases and the J gene end by 0 bases; junction bases not matched to a gene: 11. The CDR3: CASRYTGDLLSGNTIYF. CDR3 in DNA: TGCGCCAGCAGATATACAGGGGATTTGCTCTCTGGAAACACCATATATTTT.

The chain combines TRBV6-5 with TRBJ1-5, with TRBD1 matching 9 bases. The trim removed 5 bases at V and 3 bases at J, leaving 5 bases unmatched. The germline V gene encodes CDR1 MNHEY and CDR2 SVGAGI. The CDR3 contains 15 residues. CDR3 sequence reads: CASSRDRASNQPQHF. For the CDR3, the DNA is TGTGCCAGCAGTAGGGACAGGGCCTCCAATCAGCCCCAGCATTTT.

The chain couples TRBV2 to TRBJ2-1; TRBD1 matches at 7 bases. Trimming at V came to 5 bases and at J to 6 bases, leaving 4 bases not matched to a gene. CDR1 is SNHLY and CDR2 is FYNNEI in the germline V gene. This CDR3 has 13 residues. CDR3 sequence: CASSPDRVNEQFF. CDR3 nucleotides: TGTGCCAGCAGTCCCGACAGGGTCAATGAGCAGTTCTTC. Looking up the rest from reference TRBV2 and TRBJ2-1 gives the full variable domain: EPEVTQTPSHQVTQMGQEVILRCVPISNHLYFYWYRQILGQKVEFLVSFYNNEISEKSEIFDDQFSVERPDGSNFTLKIRSTKLEDSAMYFCASSPDRVNEQFFGPGTRLTVL.

This rearrangement joins TRBV5-1 to TRBJ2-2; the match to TRBD1 covers 9 bases. J lost 1 base, V lost 4 bases, and 5 bases had no gene match. The CDR3 spans 16 residues. Germline V gene data show CDR1 as SGHRS and CDR2 as YFSETQ. The CDR3 here is CASSLLTGGNTGELFF. The CDR3 DNA reads as TGCGCCAGCAGCCTTCTGACAGGGGGGAACACCGGGGAGCTGTTTTTT.

This clone came up once. The CDR3 protein is CAWSEELNTEAFF. CDR3 coding DNA: TGTGCCTGGAGTGAGGAGTTGAACACTGAAGCTTTCTTT. The V gene is TRBV30, the J gene TRBJ1-1, with D unresolved. V was trimmed by 1 base and J by 0 bases, leaving 6 bases between them. Germline CDR1 and CDR2: GTSNPN and SVGIG (reference sequence). The CDR3 spans 13 residues.

The chain recombines TRBV6-5 with TRBJ1-1; no definite D call. With 7 bases removed from V and 0 bases from J, the gap between germline ends came to 15 bases. CDR3 size: 15 residues. In germline, CDR1 is MNHEY, CDR2 SVGAGI. CDR3 sequence reads: CASTPGDRLNTEAFF. CDR3 nucleotide sequence: TGTGCCAGCACTCCAGGCGATCGGCTGAACACTGAAGCTTTCTTT.

The gene calls are TRBV9 and TRBJ2-7; the D gene is possibly TRBD1 (6 bases). Per the germline V gene, CDR1 is SGDLS and CDR2 is YYNGEE. The CDR3 has 15 amino acids. V was cut by 4 bases and J by 1 base, with 15 bases left in between. In DNA form, the CDR3 reads TGTGCCAGCAGCTTAACCACGGACAGTTCCTACGAGCAGTACTTC. As protein: CASSLTTDSSYEQYF. The whole variable domain, remainder taken from reference TRBV9 and TRBJ2-7, is DSGVTQTPKHLITATGQRVTLRCSPRSGDLSVYWYQQSLDQGLQFLIQYYNGEERAKGNILERFSAQQFPDLHSELNLSSLELGDSALYFCASSLTTDSSYEQYFGPGTRLTVT.